This passage covers 22 T cell receptor beta chains from one sample sequenced in a study of blood T cell repertoires in COVID-19. The protocol was immunoSEQ multiplex PCR, while the TCRdb copy is restricted to in-frame clones and leaves out a portion. Of under 150,000 clones listed, 85% to 90% were seen once; the top ten hold 2.5% to 3.5%. Sequenced material: peripheral blood. These receptors all come from a woman between 55 and 75 years old with active COVID-19.

The V and J genes are TRBV29-1 and TRBJ1-1; D might be TRBD1 (5 bases). V gave up 4 bases and J gave up 0 bases, with 21 bases separating them. CDR3 length: 17 amino acids. Germline V gene sequence: CDR1 SQVTM, CDR2 ANQGSEA. The chain's CDR3 is CSVADVLGGLLNTEAFF. Here the CDR3 DNA reads TGCAGCGTTGCCGATGTCTTGGGGGGGTTATTGAACACTGAAGCTTTCTTT.

The chain has TRBV6-6 and TRBJ1-4, with D tentatively TRBD1 (6 bases). From germline, CDR1 is MNHNY and CDR2 SVGAGI (reference sequence). Trimming stripped 8 bases from V and 3 bases from J, with 13 bases between. This CDR3 is built from 14 residues. CDR3 DNA sequence: TGTGCCAGCGGGACAAAAGGGGCTAATGAAAAACTGTTTTTT. As protein: CASGTKGANEKLFF.

V usage is TRBV10-3 and J usage is TRBJ1-5; TRBD1 matches at 7 bases. The V gene end was trimmed by 6 bases and the J gene end by 4 bases; junction bases not matched to a gene: 9. This CDR3 spans 15 amino acids. Germline V gene sequence: CDR1 ENHRY, CDR2 SYGVKD. CDR3 DNA sequence: TGTGCCATCAGACCCGAAGGGACAGCGAATCAGCCCCAGCATTTT. Encoded protein: CAIRPEGTANQPQHF.

The V call is TRBV28, the J call TRBJ2-7, with TRBD1 matching 8 bases. V was pared by 7 bases and J by 0 bases, with 8 bases of the junction left unmatched. The germline gives CDR1 MDHEN, CDR2 SYDVKM. The CDR3 consists of 15 residues. CDR3 sequence (DNA): TGTGCCAGCACCAAAACGACAGGGGTCTCCTACGAGCAGTACTTC. This translates into CASTKTTGVSYEQYF.

The rearrangement links TRBV7-9 to TRBJ2-7; D is possibly TRBD1 (5 bases). The V end lost 5 bases, the J end lost 5 bases, and 19 bases lay between the germline ends. The CDR3 is made up of 15 amino acids. Looked up from germline, CDR1 is SEHNR and CDR2 is FQNEAQ (reference sequence). CDR3 residues: CASSRITSRVDEQYF. The CDR3 coding sequence is TGTGCCAGCAGCCGGATAACATCCAGGGTCGACGAGCAGTACTTC. The full variable domain, rest sourced from reference TRBV7-9 and TRBJ2-7, is DTGVSQNPRHKITKRGQNVTFRCDPISEHNRLYWYRQTLGQGPEFLTYFQNEAQLEKSRLLSDRFSAERPKGSFSTLEIQRTEQGDSAMYLCASSRITSRVDEQYFGPGTRLTVT.

V gene TRBV7-3 combines with J gene TRBJ2-5; the D is unclear. CDR1 and CDR2 from the germline V gene are SGHTA and FQGTGA. The ends were cut back, 4 bases at V and 5 bases at J, with 8 bases in the middle. The CDR3 loop spans 12 amino acids. For the CDR3, the DNA is TGTGCCAGCAGCTCGGCCGGGGAGACCCAGTACTTC. It yields the protein CASSSAGETQYF.

Comments on this clone: An end of the junction does not agree with germline; a read error may underlie this. The CDR3 loop is CASSPWISLADF. The CDR3 DNA reads as TGTGCCAGCAGTCCCTGGATCTCACTAGCGGACTTT. This chain links TRBV27 with TRBJ2-3, with 8 bases that match TRBD2. In germline, CDR1 is MNHEY, CDR2 SMNVEV (reference sequence). The CDR3 has 12 amino acids.

V and J are TRBV10-3 and TRBJ2-5; 7 nucleotides line up with TRBD2. CDR3 length equals 15 residues. CDR1 and CDR2 (germline): ENHRY, SYGVKD. The trim removed 7 bases at V and 4 bases at J, leaving 12 bases unmatched. CDR3: CAINRLAGGPETQYF. Written as DNA, the CDR3 is TGTGCCATCAATCGACTAGCAGGAGGTCCAGAGACCCAGTACTTC.

The genes are TRBV7-9 and TRBJ2-1; TRBD2 matches 9 bases. Per the germline V gene, CDR1 is SEHNR and CDR2 is FQNEAQ (reference sequence). After removal of 5 bases from V and 4 bases from J, the junction contained 9 bases not matched to a gene. The CDR3 has 16 residues. CDR3: CASSARLAELYNEQFF. The CDR3 bases are TGTGCCAGCAGCGCGAGACTAGCGGAACTTTACAATGAGCAGTTCTTC.

The chain links TRBV10-3 to TRBJ2-7; D remains ambiguous. Trimming removed 6 bases at V and 2 bases at J, with 11 bases between. The CDR3 sequence is 13 residues long. CDR1 ENHRY and CDR2 SYGVKD come from the germline V gene. CDR3: CAISSGPPYEQYF. CDR3 nucleotide sequence: TGTGCCATCAGCTCAGGTCCCCCCTACGAGCAGTACTTC.

V gene TRBV7-2 combines with J gene TRBJ1-4; D call uncertain. The V end was cut by 5 bases, the J end by 0 bases, with 10 bases between. The germline V gene has CDR1 SGHTA and CDR2 FQGNSA. The CDR3 consists of 15 residues. The CDR3 nucleotides read TGTGCCAGCAGCCGCGACGGAGCAACTAATGAAAAACTGTTTTTT. It is translated as CASSRDGATNEKLFF.

V and J are TRBV6-2 or TRBV6-3 and TRBJ2-5; 14 nucleotides align to TRBD2. The CDR3 totals 18 residues. With V trimmed by 2 bases and J by 5 bases, 10 bases remained unmatched. Germline-derived CDR1 and CDR2 are MNHEY and SVGEGT. The CDR3 protein is CASSYPKRTSGRQETQYF. The CDR3 DNA reads TGTGCCAGCAGTTACCCGAAACGGACTAGCGGGAGGCAGGAGACCCAGTACTTC.

The rearrangement uses TRBV6-2 or TRBV6-3 and TRBJ1-5; perhaps TRBD1 as D (6 bases). The CDR3 runs 16 residues. The V gene lost 4 bases and the J gene lost 0 bases, with 13 bases spanning the gap. CDR1 and CDR2 from the germline V gene are MNHEY and SVGEGT. Here the CDR3 DNA reads TGTGCCAGCAGTTTCACTCAGGGGTATAGCAATCAGCCCCAGCATTTT. It specifies CASSFTQGYSNQPQHF.

The CDR3, as DNA: TGTGCCAGCAGTTTCGAGATACGGAACACTGAAGCTTTCTTT. Residues: CASSFEIRNTEAFF. The rearrangement joins TRBV28 to TRBJ1-1; no definite D call. The V and J ends lost 3 bases and 1 base respectively, with 9 bases between them. Per germline, CDR1 MDHEN and CDR2 SYDVKM. The CDR3 loop spans 14 amino acids.

The genes are TRBV7-8 and TRBJ1-2; a possible D gene is TRBD1 (5 bases). The CDR3 is made up of 14 amino acids. Trimming cost V 1 base and J 5 bases, with 11 bases left between them. CDR1 and CDR2 (germline): SGHVS, FQNEAQ. CDR3 sequence: CASSLGAGLYGYTF. The CDR3, as DNA: TGTGCCAGCAGCTTAGGGGCAGGGTTGTATGGCTACACCTTC.

This clone has just a few counts. The rearrangement joins TRBV19 to TRBJ2-1; TRBD1 aligns across 7 bases. Germline V CDR1 and CDR2: LNHDA, SQIVND (reference sequence). The CDR3 covers 15 residues. The V segment lost 8 bases and the J segment 2 bases; nucleotides outside the gene matches: 9. Here the CDR3 DNA reads TGTGCCAGTCAGCTATCACAGGGGCCCTACAATGAGCAGTTCTTC. Amino acids: CASQLSQGPYNEQFF.

The chain joins TRBV5-6 to TRBJ1-4, with no clear D. V lost 1 base and J lost 12, with 10 bases in between. Germline CDR1 reads SGHDT; CDR2 reads YYEEEE. The CDR3 covers 12 residues. The CDR3 DNA reads TGTGCCAGCAGCTTGCCCGGAGTCGAACTGTTTTTT. This encodes CASSLPGVELFF.

The J gene is TRBJ2-4, the V gene TRBV6-5, with D possibly matching TRBD1 (5 bases). The V and J ends lost 5 bases and 0 bases respectively, with 11 bases between them. CDR1 is MNHEY and CDR2 is SVGAGI in the germline V gene. CDR3 length equals 15 residues. This chain's CDR3 is CASSRTPLAKNIQYF. The CDR3 nucleotides read TGTGCCAGCAGTCGGACACCACTAGCCAAAAACATTCAGTACTTC.

The chain is built from TRBV7-6 and TRBJ2-7, with 13 bases that match TRBD2. Germline V CDR1 and CDR2: SGHVS, FNYEAQ. The length of the CDR3 is 15 residues. The junction had 5 bases not matched to a gene; V was cut back by 5 bases and J by 4 bases. CDR3 sequence (DNA): TGTGCCAGCAGCCGGACTAGCGGGAGTATTTACGAGCAGTACTTC. Amino acid sequence: CASSRTSGSIYEQYF.

This sequence joins TRBV14 and TRBJ2-2, with 10 bases fitting TRBD1. CDR1 and CDR2 (germline): SGHDN, FVKESK. The V and J ends lost 3 bases and 5 bases, in that order; junction bases with no gene match: 3. This CDR3 comprises 15 residues. The CDR3 loop reads CASSQGQGKTGELFF. In DNA, the CDR3 is TGTGCCAGCAGCCAGGGACAGGGGAAAACCGGGGAGCTGTTTTTT.

The genes are TRBV10-2 and TRBJ2-3; D not resolved. CDR1 is WSHSY, CDR2 SAAADI, per germline. The CDR3 sequence is 13 residues long. With 2 bases removed from V and 2 bases from J, the gap between germline ends came to 5 bases. CDR3 nucleotide sequence: TGCGCCAGCAGTGAGACCTACACAGATACGCAGTATTTT. Its protein is CASSETYTDTQYF.

The J gene is TRBJ2-3, the V gene TRBV6-6, with no clear D. Trimming cost V 5 bases and J 5 bases, with 8 bases left between them. The CDR3 is 12 residues long. CDR1 is MNHNY and CDR2 is SVGAGI in the germline V gene (reference sequence). CDR3 DNA sequence: TGTGCCAGCAGTCAAGAGGTAGATACGCAGTATTTT. The encoded protein is CASSQEVDTQYF.